What follows describes a single T cell receptor beta chain. The record originates from a study of T cells after yellow fever vaccination. TCRdb fed the 5' RACE reads into MiXCR, producing one record per CDR3 protein. The table includes around 350,000 distinct CDR3 sequences, under 14% detected once. This CDR3 spans 13 amino acids. Germline values: CDR1 KGHSH, CDR2 LQKENI. Trimming removed 2 bases at V and 8 bases at J, with 12 bases between. Specimen: PBMCs, collected on the day of the first yellow fever vaccination. The V call is TRBV18, the J call TRBJ1-2; TRBD1 is a possible D gene (5 bases). The TCR originated in a man between 18 and 29 years old who received the YFV17D yellow fever vaccine. This CDR3 is CASSPSREGGYTF. CDR3 DNA: TGTGCCAGCTCACCAAGCAGGGAAGGCGGCTACACCTTC.